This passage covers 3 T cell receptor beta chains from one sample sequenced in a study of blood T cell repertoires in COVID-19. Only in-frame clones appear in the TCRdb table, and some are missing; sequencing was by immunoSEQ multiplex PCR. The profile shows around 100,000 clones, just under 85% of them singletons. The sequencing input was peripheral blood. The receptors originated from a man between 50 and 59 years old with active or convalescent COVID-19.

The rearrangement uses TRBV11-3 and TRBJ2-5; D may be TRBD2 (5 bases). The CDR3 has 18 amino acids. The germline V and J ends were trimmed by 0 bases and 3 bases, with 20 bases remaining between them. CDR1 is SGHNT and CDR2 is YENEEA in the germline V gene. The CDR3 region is CASSLDLRHGSVEETQYF. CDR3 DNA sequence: TGTGCCAGCAGCTTAGACCTCCGACATGGGAGCGTTGAAGAGACCCAGTACTTC.

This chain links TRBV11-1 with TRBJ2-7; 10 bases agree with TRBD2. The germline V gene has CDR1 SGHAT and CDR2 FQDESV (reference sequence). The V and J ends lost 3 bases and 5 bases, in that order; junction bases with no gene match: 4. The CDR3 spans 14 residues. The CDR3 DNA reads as TGTGCCAGCAGCTTGGGGACTAGCGTCAACGAGCAGTACTTC. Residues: CASSLGTSVNEQYF.

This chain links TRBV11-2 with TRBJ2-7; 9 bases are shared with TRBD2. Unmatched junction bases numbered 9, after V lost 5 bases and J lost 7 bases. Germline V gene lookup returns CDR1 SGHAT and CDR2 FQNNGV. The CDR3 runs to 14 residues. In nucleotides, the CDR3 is TGTGCCAGCAGCCCGACTAGCGGACATGGGGAGCAGTACTTC. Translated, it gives CASSPTSGHGEQYF.